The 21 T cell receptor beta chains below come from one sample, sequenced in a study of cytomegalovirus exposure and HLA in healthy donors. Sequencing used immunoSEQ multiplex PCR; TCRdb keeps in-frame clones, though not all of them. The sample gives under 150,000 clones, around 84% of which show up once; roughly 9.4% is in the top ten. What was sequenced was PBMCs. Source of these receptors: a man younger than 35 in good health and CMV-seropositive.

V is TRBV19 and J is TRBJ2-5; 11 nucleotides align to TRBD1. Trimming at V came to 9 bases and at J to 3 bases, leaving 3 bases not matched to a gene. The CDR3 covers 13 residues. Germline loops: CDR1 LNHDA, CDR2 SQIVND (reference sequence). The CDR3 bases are TGTGCCAGCCGGGACAGGGGGGAAGAGACCCAGTACTTC. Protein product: CASRDRGEETQYF.

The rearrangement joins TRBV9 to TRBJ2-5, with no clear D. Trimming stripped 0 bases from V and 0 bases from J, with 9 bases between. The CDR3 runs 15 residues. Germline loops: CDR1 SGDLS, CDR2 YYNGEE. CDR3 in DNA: TGTGCCAGCAGCGTAGGAAGCAAGCACCAAGAGACCCAGTACTTC. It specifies CASSVGSKHQETQYF. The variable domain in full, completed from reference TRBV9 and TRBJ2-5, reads DSGVTQTPKHLITATGQRVTLRCSPRSGDLSVYWYQQSLDQGLQFLIQYYNGEERAKGNILERFSAQQFPDLHSELNLSSLELGDSALYFCASSVGSKHQETQYFGPGTRLLVL.

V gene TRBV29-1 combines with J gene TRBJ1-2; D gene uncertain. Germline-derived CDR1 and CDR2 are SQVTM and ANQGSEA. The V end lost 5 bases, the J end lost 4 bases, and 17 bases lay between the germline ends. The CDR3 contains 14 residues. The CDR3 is CSVRTGVKGYGYTF. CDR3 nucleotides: TGCAGCGTTAGGACGGGAGTTAAGGGCTATGGCTACACCTTC.

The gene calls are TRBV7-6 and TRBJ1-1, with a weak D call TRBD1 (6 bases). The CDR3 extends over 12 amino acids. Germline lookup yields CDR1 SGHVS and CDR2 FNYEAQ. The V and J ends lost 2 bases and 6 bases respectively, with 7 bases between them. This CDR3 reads CASSLPGAEAFF. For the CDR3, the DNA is TGTGCCAGCAGCTTACCAGGGGCTGAAGCTTTCTTT.

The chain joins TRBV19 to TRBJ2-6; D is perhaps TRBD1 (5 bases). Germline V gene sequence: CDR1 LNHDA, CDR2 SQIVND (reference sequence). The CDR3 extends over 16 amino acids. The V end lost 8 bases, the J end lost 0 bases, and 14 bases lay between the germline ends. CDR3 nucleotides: TGTGCCAGTTGCGACAGAGCAAGCTCTGGGGCCAACGTCCTGACTTTC. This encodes CASCDRASSGANVLTF.

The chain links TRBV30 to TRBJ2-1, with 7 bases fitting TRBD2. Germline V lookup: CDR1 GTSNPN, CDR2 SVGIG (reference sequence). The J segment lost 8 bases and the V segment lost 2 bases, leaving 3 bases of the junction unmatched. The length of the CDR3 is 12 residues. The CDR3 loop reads CAWSKGRDEQFF. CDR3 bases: TGTGCCTGGAGTAAAGGGAGGGATGAGCAGTTCTTC.

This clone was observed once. DNA of the CDR3: TGCAGCGTTGGCGACAGGGGGGTAGATTTCGAAGCTTTCTTT. It yields the protein CSVGDRGVDFEAFF. The rearrangement joins TRBV29-1 to TRBJ1-1; the match to TRBD1 covers 9 bases. The J segment lost 8 bases and the V segment lost 4 bases, leaving 11 bases of the junction unmatched. The CDR3 consists of 14 residues. Germline loops: CDR1 SQVTM, CDR2 ANQGSEA.

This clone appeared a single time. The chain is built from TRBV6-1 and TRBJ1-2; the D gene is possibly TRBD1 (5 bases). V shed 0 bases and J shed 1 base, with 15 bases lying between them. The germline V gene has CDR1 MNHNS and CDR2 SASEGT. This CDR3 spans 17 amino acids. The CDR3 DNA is TGTGCCAGCAGTGAAGCGTGGGGGGGGTATGGTAACTATGGCTACACCTTC. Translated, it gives CASSEAWGGYGNYGYTF.

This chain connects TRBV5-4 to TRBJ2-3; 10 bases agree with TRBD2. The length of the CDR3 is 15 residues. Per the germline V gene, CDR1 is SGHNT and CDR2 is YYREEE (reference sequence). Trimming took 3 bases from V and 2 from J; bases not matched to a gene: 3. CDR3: CASSSGLADTDTQYF. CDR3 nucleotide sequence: TGTGCCAGCAGCTCTGGACTAGCGGACACAGATACGCAGTATTTT.

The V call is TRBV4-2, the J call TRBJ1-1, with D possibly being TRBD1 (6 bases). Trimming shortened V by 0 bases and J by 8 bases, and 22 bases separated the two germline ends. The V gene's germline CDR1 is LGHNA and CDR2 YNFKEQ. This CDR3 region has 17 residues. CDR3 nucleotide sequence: TGTGCCAGCAGCCAAGACCCCCCAAGAGGCAGGGGATTAGAAGCTTTCTTT. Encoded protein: CASSQDPPRGRGLEAFF.

The CDR3 nucleotides read TGTGCCAGCAGCCAAGGCTCTACCTACGAGCAGTACTTC. Amino acid sequence: CASSQGSTYEQYF. The chain has TRBV14 and TRBJ2-7; D gene uncertain. The CDR3 covers 13 residues. Looked up from germline, CDR1 is SGHDN and CDR2 is FVKESK. The ends were cut back, 1 base at V and 2 bases at J, with 6 bases in the middle.

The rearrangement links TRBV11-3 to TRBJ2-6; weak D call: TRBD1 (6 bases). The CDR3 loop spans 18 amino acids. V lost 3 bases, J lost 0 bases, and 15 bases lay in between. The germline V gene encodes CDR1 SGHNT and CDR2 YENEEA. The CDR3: CASSLRGYGPSGANVLTF. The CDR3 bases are TGTGCCAGCAGCTTGAGGGGGTACGGGCCCTCTGGGGCCAACGTCCTGACTTTC.

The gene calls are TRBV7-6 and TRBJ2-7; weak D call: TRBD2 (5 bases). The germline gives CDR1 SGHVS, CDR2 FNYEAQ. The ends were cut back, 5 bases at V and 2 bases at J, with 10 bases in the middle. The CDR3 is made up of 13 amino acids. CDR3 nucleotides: TGTGCCAGCAGCCCCGGACTGACCTACGAGCAGTACTTC. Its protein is CASSPGLTYEQYF.

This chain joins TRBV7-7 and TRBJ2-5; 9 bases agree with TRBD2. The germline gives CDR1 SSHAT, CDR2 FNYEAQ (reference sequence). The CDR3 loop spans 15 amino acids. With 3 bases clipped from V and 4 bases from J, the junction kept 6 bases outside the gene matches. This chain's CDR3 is CASSLVAGVVETQYF. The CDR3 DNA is TGTGCCAGCAGCTTGGTAGCGGGGGTGGTAGAGACCCAGTACTTC.

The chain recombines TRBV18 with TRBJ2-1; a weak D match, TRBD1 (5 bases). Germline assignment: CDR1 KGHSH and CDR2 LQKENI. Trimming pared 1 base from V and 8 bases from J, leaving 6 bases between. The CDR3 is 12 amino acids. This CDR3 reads CASSPLGDEQFF. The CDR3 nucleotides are TGTGCCAGCTCACCACTAGGGGATGAGCAGTTCTTC.

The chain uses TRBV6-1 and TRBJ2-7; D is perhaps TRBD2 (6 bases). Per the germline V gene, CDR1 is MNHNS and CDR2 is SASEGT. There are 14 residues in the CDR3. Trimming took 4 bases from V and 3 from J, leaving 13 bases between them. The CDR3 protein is CASSGGAEHYEQYF. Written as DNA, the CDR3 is TGTGCCAGCAGTGGCGGGGCCGAACACTACGAGCAGTACTTC.

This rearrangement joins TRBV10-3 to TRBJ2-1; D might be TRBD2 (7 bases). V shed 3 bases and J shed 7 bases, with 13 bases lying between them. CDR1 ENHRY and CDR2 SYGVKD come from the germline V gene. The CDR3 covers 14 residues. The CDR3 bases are TGTGCCATCAGTGACGCAAGGGGGGGGAATGAGCAGTTCTTC. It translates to CAISDARGGNEQFF.

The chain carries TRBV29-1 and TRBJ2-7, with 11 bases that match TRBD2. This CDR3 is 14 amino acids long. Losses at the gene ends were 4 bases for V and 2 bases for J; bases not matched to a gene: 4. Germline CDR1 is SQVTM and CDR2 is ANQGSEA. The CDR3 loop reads CSVGGTSGTYEQYF. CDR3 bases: TGCAGCGTTGGTGGGACTAGCGGAACCTACGAGCAGTACTTC.

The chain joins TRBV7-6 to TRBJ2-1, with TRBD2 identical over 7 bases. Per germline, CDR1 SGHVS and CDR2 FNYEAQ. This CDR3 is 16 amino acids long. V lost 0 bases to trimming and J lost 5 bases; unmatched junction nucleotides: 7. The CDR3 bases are TGTGCCAGCAGCTTAGCGGAGGCTAGCGGAGACAATGAGCAGTTCTTC. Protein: CASSLAEASGDNEQFF. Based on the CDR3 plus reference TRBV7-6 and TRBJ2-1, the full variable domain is GAGVSQSPRYKVTKRGQDVALRCDPISGHVSLYWYRQALGQGPEFLTYFNYEAQQDKSGLPNDRFSAERPEGSISTLTIQRTEQRDSAMYRCASSLAEASGDNEQFFGPGTRLTVL.

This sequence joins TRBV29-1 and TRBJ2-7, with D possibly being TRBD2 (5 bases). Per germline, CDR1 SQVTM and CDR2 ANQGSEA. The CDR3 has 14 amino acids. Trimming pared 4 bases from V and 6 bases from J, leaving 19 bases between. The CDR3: CSVGRVEIMGEQYF. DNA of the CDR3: TGCAGCGTTGGGCGGGTAGAAATCATGGGCGAGCAGTACTTC.

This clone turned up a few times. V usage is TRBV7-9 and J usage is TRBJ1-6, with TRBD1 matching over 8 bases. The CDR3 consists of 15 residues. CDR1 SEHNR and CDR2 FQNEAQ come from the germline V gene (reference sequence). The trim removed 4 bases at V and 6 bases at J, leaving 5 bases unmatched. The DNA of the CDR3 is TGTGCCAGCAGCTCCGACAGGGGCCTTAATTCACCCCTCCACTTT. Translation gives CASSSDRGLNSPLHF.